The next 15 T cell receptor beta chains were all read from a single sample in a study of blood T cell repertoires in COVID-19. Sequencing was performed with immunoSEQ multiplex PCR; in TCRdb, only in-frame clones are kept and a portion is missing. The sample carries around 170,000 clones, around 85% recorded once. The sequencing sample was made of peripheral blood. The receptor source for this set is a man aged 50 to 59 with active or convalescent COVID-19.

CDR3 DNA sequence: TGCGCCAGCAGCTTGGATCCGGGAATCTATAATTCACCCCTCCACTTT. As protein: CASSLDPGIYNSPLHF. The chain recombines TRBV5-1 with TRBJ1-6, with D uncertain. Trimming took off 0 bases at V and 3 bases at J, with 10 bases between the two ends. Germline loops: CDR1 SGHRS, CDR2 YFSETQ. The CDR3 runs 16 residues.

The genes are TRBV18 and TRBJ2-7, with D tentatively TRBD1 (6 bases). Between the trimmed V and J ends, which lost 1 base and 0 bases, there was a span of 7 bases. Germline assignment: CDR1 KGHSH and CDR2 LQKENI. CDR3 length: 14 amino acids. Here the CDR3 reads CASSPRDNSYEQYF. Written as DNA, the CDR3 is TGTGCCAGCTCACCACGGGACAACTCCTACGAGCAGTACTTC.

This chain connects TRBV29-1 to TRBJ2-4, with 8 bases fitting TRBD2. The germline V gene encodes CDR1 SQVTM and CDR2 ANQGSEA. J gave up 1 base and V 6 bases, and 11 bases lay outside the gene matches. The CDR3 loop spans 16 amino acids. CDR3 sequence: CSVDGLAGWAKNIQYF. The CDR3 DNA reads TGCAGCGTGGATGGACTAGCAGGTTGGGCCAAAAACATTCAGTACTTC.

This chain uses TRBV29-1 with TRBJ1-1, with 7 bases that match TRBD1. The V segment lost 5 bases and the J segment 7 bases; nucleotides outside the gene matches: 7. Per germline, CDR1 SQVTM and CDR2 ANQGSEA. This CDR3 is 12 amino acids long. CDR3 region: CSVQGTAFEAFF. The CDR3 bases are TGCAGCGTTCAGGGGACAGCATTTGAAGCTTTCTTT.

This chain links TRBV4-1 with TRBJ1-5; D is undetermined. The CDR3 has 16 amino acids. CDR1 is MGHRA and CDR2 is YSYEKL in the germline V gene. The V gene lost 1 base and the J gene lost 0 bases, with 10 bases spanning the gap. CDR3 residues: CASSQAPADSNQPQHF. The CDR3 nucleotides read TGCGCCAGCAGCCAAGCCCCAGCGGATAGCAATCAGCCCCAGCATTTT.

The gene calls are TRBV3-1 (or the pseudogene TRBV3-2) and TRBJ2-1, with 8 bases fitting TRBD1. The CDR3 runs 15 residues. Germline CDR1 LGHDT, CDR2 YNNKEL (reference sequence). Trimming removed 3 bases from V and 8 bases from J; junction bases left unmatched: 9. The CDR3 loop is CASSHYKDRDHEQFF. As DNA, the CDR3 is TGTGCCAGCAGCCACTATAAGGACAGGGACCATGAGCAGTTCTTC.

The rearrangement uses TRBV5-4 and TRBJ2-2; TRBD1 aligns across 8 bases. Germline CDR1 is SGHNT and CDR2 is YYREEE (reference sequence). The V and J ends lost 2 bases and 1 base, in that order; junction bases with no gene match: 4. The CDR3 runs 16 residues. DNA for the CDR3: TGTGCCAGCAGCTTCGGACAGGGTCAGAACACCGGGGAGCTGTTTTTT. This translates into CASSFGQGQNTGELFF.

The rearrangement joins TRBV2 to TRBJ1-5, with TRBD1 identical over 8 bases. Losses at the gene ends were 7 bases for V and 5 bases for J; bases not matched to a gene: 7. This CDR3 spans 14 amino acids. Germline CDR1 SNHLY, CDR2 FYNNEI. CDR3 amino acids: CASTGQGNDQPQHF. Here the CDR3 DNA reads TGTGCCAGCACCGGACAGGGTAATGATCAGCCCCAGCATTTT.

This clone was recorded a few times. The chain uses TRBV6-5 and TRBJ1-6; 7 bases are a match to TRBD1. The CDR3 extends over 14 amino acids. Unmatched junction bases numbered 7, after V lost 7 bases and J lost 7 bases. Germline loops: CDR1 MNHEY, CDR2 SVGAGI. The CDR3 reads CASKATGENSPLHF. The CDR3 DNA follows: TGTGCCAGCAAGGCAACAGGGGAGAATTCACCCCTCCACTTT.

This chain links TRBV6-5 with TRBJ1-1, with 10 bases lining up with TRBD1. Looked up from germline, CDR1 is MNHEY and CDR2 is SVGAGI. The CDR3 runs to 14 residues. The ends lost 6 bases at V and 3 bases at J; junction bases unmatched: 4. CDR3 sequence reads: CASSATGGYTEAFF. CDR3 in DNA: TGTGCCAGCAGCGCGACAGGGGGCTACACTGAAGCTTTCTTT.

The chain carries TRBV5-1 and TRBJ1-6; no clear D. This CDR3 contains 15 residues. V was pared by 0 bases and J by 10 bases, with 14 bases between. The germline gives CDR1 SGHRS, CDR2 YFSETQ. The CDR3 sequence: CASSLVAEGRSPLHF. CDR3 DNA: TGCGCCAGCAGCTTGGTCGCCGAGGGTAGGTCACCCCTCCACTTT.

This clone was observed a single time. The V gene is TRBV4-3, the J gene TRBJ1-4; D uncertain. Trimming shortened V by 4 bases and J by 4 bases, and 19 bases separated the two germline ends. Germline CDR1 LGHNA, CDR2 YSLEER. The CDR3 runs 17 residues. In DNA form, the CDR3 reads TGCGCCAGCAGCCTCACCTATCAGGCATTTGATAATGAAAAACTGTTTTTT. Protein: CASSLTYQAFDNEKLFF.

J is TRBJ1-2 and V is TRBV7-2; D is uncertain. This CDR3 spans 13 amino acids. CDR1 is SGHTA and CDR2 is FQGNSA in the germline V gene. Trimming left V 4 bases short and J 4 bases short, with 10 bases between. CDR3 amino acids: CASSSRVAYGYTF. CDR3 nucleotide sequence: TGTGCCAGCAGCTCGAGGGTGGCCTATGGCTACACCTTC. Together with reference TRBV7-2 and TRBJ1-2, the CDR3 gives the full variable domain: GAGVSQSPSNKVTEKGKDVELRCDPISGHTALYWYRQSLGQGLEFLIYFQGNSAPDKSGLPSDRFSAERTGGSVSTLTIQRTQQEDSAVYLCASSSRVAYGYTFGSGTRLTVV.

This chain uses TRBV3-1 (or the pseudogene TRBV3-2) with TRBJ2-3; D is unclear. This CDR3 spans 16 amino acids. The V end lost 4 bases, the J end lost 0 bases, and 14 bases lay between the germline ends. From germline, CDR1 is LGHDT and CDR2 YNNKEL (reference sequence). CDR3 sequence reads: CASSPSARRSTDTQYF. In DNA form, the CDR3 reads TGTGCCAGCAGCCCGTCCGCTAGACGAAGCACAGATACGCAGTATTTT.

The chain joins TRBV24-1 to TRBJ2-3; possible D gene TRBD2, 5 bases. Per the germline V gene, CDR1 is KGHDR and CDR2 is SFDVKD. The CDR3 contains 14 residues. V dropped 7 bases and J dropped 0 bases, with 10 bases sitting between them. CDR3 in amino acids: CATREASSTDTQYF. CDR3 sequence (DNA): TGTGCCACCAGGGAGGCATCTAGCACAGATACGCAGTATTTT.